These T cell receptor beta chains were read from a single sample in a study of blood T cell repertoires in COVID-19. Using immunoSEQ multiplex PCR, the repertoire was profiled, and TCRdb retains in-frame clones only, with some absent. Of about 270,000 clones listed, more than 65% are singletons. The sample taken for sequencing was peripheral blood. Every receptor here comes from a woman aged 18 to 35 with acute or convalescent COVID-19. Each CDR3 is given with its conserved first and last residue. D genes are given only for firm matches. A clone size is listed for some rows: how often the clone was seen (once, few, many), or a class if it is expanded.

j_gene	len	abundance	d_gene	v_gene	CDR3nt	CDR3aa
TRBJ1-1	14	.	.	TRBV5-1	TGCGCCAGCAGCTTGAGAACGGACAGCTCTGAAGCTTTCTTT	CASSLRTDSSEAFF
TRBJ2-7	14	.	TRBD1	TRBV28	TGTGCCAGCAGTTTGGACAGGGGGCTCTACGAGCAGTACTTC	CASSLDRGLYEQYF
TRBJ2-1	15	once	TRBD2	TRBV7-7	TGTGCTAGCAGCCCGGGGACTAGCGGGAGCAATGAGCAGTTCTTC	CASSPGTSGSNEQFF
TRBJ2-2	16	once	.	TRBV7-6	TGTGCCAGCAGCCTAACCGGGACACCGAACACCGGGGAGCTGTTTTTT	CASSLTGTPNTGELFF
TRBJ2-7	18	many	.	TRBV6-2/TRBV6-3	TGTGCCAGCAGTCCAACGGCGGGGTTATCGACAGTCCGCTACGAGCAGTACTTC	CASSPTAGLSTVRYEQYF
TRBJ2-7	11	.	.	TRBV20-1	TGCAGTGCGAACAGAGAGTACGAGCAGTACTTC	CSANREYEQYF
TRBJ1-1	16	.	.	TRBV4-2	TGTGCCAGCAGCCAAGGCCTAGTGGGATCGGGGGGCGAAGCTTTCTTT	CASSQGLVGSGGEAFF
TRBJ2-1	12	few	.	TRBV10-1	TGCGCCGGGGGGACTCCCTACAATGAGCAGTTCTTC	CAGGTPYNEQFF
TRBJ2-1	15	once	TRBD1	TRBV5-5	TGTGCCAGCAGCCTCGAGGGGGCATTCGGCAATGAGCAGTTCTTC	CASSLEGAFGNEQFF
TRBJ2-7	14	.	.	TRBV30	TGTGCCTGGAGTGTAAGGTCAGGGTTCGGCGAGCAGTACTTC	CAWSVRSGFGEQYF
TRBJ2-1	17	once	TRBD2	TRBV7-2	TGTGCCAGCAGCTTAGCCTCGACTAGCGGGCGTTACAATGAGCAGTTCTTC	CASSLASTSGRYNEQFF
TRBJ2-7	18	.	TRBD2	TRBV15	TGTGCCACCAGCAGGGTCAGCGGGACGCCCTCCAGCTCCTACGAGCAGTACTTC	CATSRVSGTPSSSYEQYF
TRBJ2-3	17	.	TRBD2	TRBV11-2	TGTGCCAGCAGCTTAGGGGCACTAGCGGGACAAGGGGATACGCAGTATTTT	CASSLGALAGQGDTQYF
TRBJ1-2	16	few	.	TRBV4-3	TGCGCCAGCAGCCCTGAGGGACCAGGACTAGGCTATGGCTACACCTTC	CASSPEGPGLGYGYTF
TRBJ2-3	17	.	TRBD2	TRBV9	TGTGCCAGCAGCGGATGGACTAGCGGGAGGGCCGGAGATACGCAGTATTTT	CASSGWTSGRAGDTQYF
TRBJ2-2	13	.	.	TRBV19	TGTGCCAGTAGTATGAAGCGGAACTGGGAGCTGTTTTTT	CASSMKRNWELFF
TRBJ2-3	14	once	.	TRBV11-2	TGTGCCAGCAGCTCCGGGACTTTCTCAGATACGCAGTATTTT	CASSSGTFSDTQYF
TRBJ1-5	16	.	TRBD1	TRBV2	TGTGCCAGCAGTGGGGGAAAGACAGGGGCAGGTCAGCCCCAGCATTTT	CASSGGKTGAGQPQHF
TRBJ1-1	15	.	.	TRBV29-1	TGCAGCGTTGAGTTTGAGACAGGCTCGAACACTGAAGCTTTCTTT	CSVEFETGSNTEAFF
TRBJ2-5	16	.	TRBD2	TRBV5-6	TGTGCCAGCAGCTCTGGCTTGGGACTAGCGGGAGAGACCCAGTACTTC	CASSSGLGLAGETQYF
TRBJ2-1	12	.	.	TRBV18	TGTGCCAGCTCACCGGCTGGTGATGAGCAGTTCTTC	CASSPAGDEQFF
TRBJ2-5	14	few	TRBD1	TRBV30	TGTGCCTGGGCAGGGACAGGCTACCAAGAGACCCAGTACTTC	CAWAGTGYQETQYF
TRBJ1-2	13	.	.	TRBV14	TGTGCCAGCAGCCGGGAGCGGTTCTATGGCTACACCTTC	CASSRERFYGYTF
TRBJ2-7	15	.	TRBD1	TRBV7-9	TGTGCCAGCAGCCGGGGACAGGGGGCCGGAGACGAGCAGTACTTC	CASSRGQGAGDEQYF
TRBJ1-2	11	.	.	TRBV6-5	TGTGCCAGCTACCAAGGGGTTGGCTACACCTTC	CASYQGVGYTF
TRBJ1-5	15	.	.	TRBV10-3	TGTGCCATCAGTGAGGGCAGGGTCCTAAATCAGCCCCAGCATTTT	CAISEGRVLNQPQHF
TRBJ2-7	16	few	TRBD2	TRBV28	TGTGCCAGCAGTCGTATAGCGGGAGAGTTGGCTCGGGAGCAGTACTTC	CASSRIAGELAREQYF
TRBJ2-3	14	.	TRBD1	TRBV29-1	TGCAGCGTTGTATGGCAGGGGGCCGCAGATACGCAGTATTTT	CSVVWQGAADTQYF
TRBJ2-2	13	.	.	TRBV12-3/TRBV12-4	TGTGCCAGCAGTTTATTAGCAGCCGGGGAGCTGTTTTTT	CASSLLAAGELFF
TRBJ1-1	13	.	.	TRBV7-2	TGTGCCAGCAGCTTCACAGTGAACACTGAAGCTTTCTTT	CASSFTVNTEAFF
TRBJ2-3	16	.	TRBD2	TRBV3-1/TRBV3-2	TGTGCCAGCAGCCGCCAAGCGGGAGGGCCTGCAGATACGCAGTATTTT	CASSRQAGGPADTQYF
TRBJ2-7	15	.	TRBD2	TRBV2	TGTGCCAGCAGTCTCACTAGCGGGAGTCAATACGAGCAGTACTTC	CASSLTSGSQYEQYF
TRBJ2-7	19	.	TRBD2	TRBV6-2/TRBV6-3	TGTGCCAGCAGTTACTCACCCCCTGGGACTAGCGGGAGCTCCTACGAGCAGTACTTC	CASSYSPPGTSGSSYEQYF
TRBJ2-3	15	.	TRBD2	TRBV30	TGTGCCTGGACCGGTGGGACTAGCGGCACAGATACGCAGTATTTT	CAWTGGTSGTDTQYF
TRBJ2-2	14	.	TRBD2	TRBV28	TGTGCCAGCAACTCGGGACTATTGTCCGGGGAGCTGTTTTTT	CASNSGLLSGELFF
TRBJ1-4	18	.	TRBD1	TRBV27	TGTGCCAGCAGTTTACGGGGGGTACAGGGGGATGTTCGTGAAAAACTGTTTTTT	CASSLRGVQGDVREKLFF
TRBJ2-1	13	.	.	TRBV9	TGTGCCAGCAGCGCCGCCACCGGCAATGAGCAGTTCTTC	CASSAATGNEQFF
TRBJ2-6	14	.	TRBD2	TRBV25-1	TGTGCCAGCCGGGGGGGAACAGGGGCCAACGTCCTGACTTTC	CASRGGTGANVLTF
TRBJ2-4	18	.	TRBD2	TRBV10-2	TGCGCCAGCAGTGAGCAGAGTACCGGGACTAGCGGGAAAAACATTCAGTACTTC	CASSEQSTGTSGKNIQYF
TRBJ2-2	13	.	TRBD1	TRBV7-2	TGTGCCAGCAGCACAGGGGTGCACGGGGAGCTGTTTTTT	CASSTGVHGELFF
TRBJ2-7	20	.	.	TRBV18	TGTGCCAGCTCACCCCCCTGGGGGGCAGCGGGACCACCCAATCCCTACGAGCAGTACTTC	CASSPPWGAAGPPNPYEQYF
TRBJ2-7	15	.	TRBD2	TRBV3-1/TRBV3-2	TGTGCCAGCAGTCCGGGTTGGGGGGGAGTCGGCGAGCAGTACTTC	CASSPGWGGVGEQYF
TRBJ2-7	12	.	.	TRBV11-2	TGTGCCAGCTTACATCCTTCCTACGAGCAGTACTTC	CASLHPSYEQYF
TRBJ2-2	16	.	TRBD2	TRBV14	TGTGCCAGCAGCCAGACTAGCGTCGGGAACACCGGGGAGCTGTTTTTT	CASSQTSVGNTGELFF
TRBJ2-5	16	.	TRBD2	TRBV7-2	TGTGCCAGCAGCCGGGGACTAGCGGGAGACCGAAAGACCCAGTACTTC	CASSRGLAGDRKTQYF
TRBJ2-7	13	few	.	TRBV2	TGTGCCAGCAGTGAAGCGCCAGGGTACGAGCAGTACTTC	CASSEAPGYEQYF
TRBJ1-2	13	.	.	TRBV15	TGTGCCACCAGTCCTGGGCGAGAAGATGGCTACACCTTC	CATSPGREDGYTF
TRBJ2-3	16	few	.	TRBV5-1	TGCGCCAGCAGCTTGGGGACTTGGGGGGGCACAGATACGCAGTATTTT	CASSLGTWGGTDTQYF
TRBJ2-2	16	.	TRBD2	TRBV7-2	TGTGCCAGCAGCGAACCCGGGACTAGCCACACCGGGGAGCTGTTTTTT	CASSEPGTSHTGELFF
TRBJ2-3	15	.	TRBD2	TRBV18	TGTGCCAGCTCACCCCGGTCTAGCGGGACAGATACGCAGTATTTT	CASSPRSSGTDTQYF
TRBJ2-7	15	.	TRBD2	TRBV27	TGTGCCAGCAGGCTGGGGGGGACTAACTCCTACGAGCAGTACTTC	CASRLGGTNSYEQYF
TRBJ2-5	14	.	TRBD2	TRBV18	TGTGCCAGCTCACCAGCGGGAGGGGGAGAGACCCAGTACTTC	CASSPAGGGETQYF
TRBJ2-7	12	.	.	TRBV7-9	TGTGCCAGCAGCCAGGACAGCTACGAGCAGTACTTC	CASSQDSYEQYF